These T cell receptor beta chains were read from a single sample in a study of post-analysis software for immune sequencing data. TCRdb redid the calling of the PCR reads with MiXCR, one entry per CDR3 protein. Here the sample spans around 190,000 distinct CDR3 sequences, 25% to 30% being singletons. The material sequenced was blood. These receptors were taken from a girl under 18 with multiple sclerosis. The CDR3 runs from the conserved cysteine through the conserved F or W. D genes are given only for firm matches. Only part of the rows carry a size: once, few, many, or a class if the clone is expanded.

CASSWATTRDEQYF,TGCGCCAGCAGCTGGGCGACAACGAGGGATGAGCAGTACTTC,TRBV5-1,TRBJ2-5,-,-
CASSLQYTPETQYF,TGTGCCAGCAGTTTACAGTATACGCCAGAGACCCAGTACTTC,TRBV28,TRBJ2-5,many,-
CAISGSGRALEQFF,TGTGCCATCAGTGGCAGCGGGAGGGCCCTTGAGCAGTTCTTC,TRBV10-3,TRBJ2-1,many,TRBD2
CSAKQTTNEKLFF,TGCAGTGCGAAACAGACAACTAATGAAAAACTGTTTTTT,TRBV20-1,TRBJ1-4,-,-
CASSGQGVNTEAFF,TGTGCCAGCAGCGGACAGGGGGTGAACACTGAAGCTTTCTTT,TRBV27,TRBJ1-1,few,TRBD1
CATGTSGSSNEQFF,TGTGCCACCGGGACTAGCGGGAGTAGTAATGAGCAGTTCTTC,TRBV24-1,TRBJ2-1,-,TRBD2
CASSLEGFYGYTF,TGTGCCAGCAGCTTAGAGGGCTTCTATGGCTACACCTTC,TRBV7-2,TRBJ1-2,many,-
CASSVAGRGGSYEQYF,TGTGCCAGCAGTGTCGCGGGGCGGGGGGGCTCCTACGAGCAGTACTTC,TRBV2,TRBJ2-7,-,TRBD2
CASSVDAYEKLFF,TGCGCCAGCAGCGTGGACGCCTATGAAAAACTGTTTTTT,TRBV5-1,TRBJ1-4,-,-
CASSPGDVDGYTF,TGCGCCAGCAGCCCAGGGGACGTCGATGGCTACACCTTC,TRBV5-1,TRBJ1-2,many,-
CSVAVSGANILTF,TGCAGCGTTGCGGTCTCTGGGGCCAACATCCTGACTTTC,TRBV29-1,TRBJ2-6,once,-
CASSLTVGVDTQYF,TGCGCCAGCAGCTTGACAGTAGGGGTGGATACGCAGTATTTT,TRBV5-1,TRBJ2-3,-,-
CASSRGQGAYIQYF,TGTGCCAGCAGTCGTGGACAGGGAGCGTACATTCAGTACTTC,TRBV6-5,TRBJ2-4,many,TRBD1
CASSYSSRRTGTGKTQYF,TGTGCCAGCAGTTACTCGAGTAGGCGGACAGGCACGGGGAAGACCCAGTACTTC,TRBV6-5,TRBJ2-5,-,TRBD1
CSARVLNNEQFF,TGCAGTGCTAGAGTGCTCAACAATGAGCAGTTCTTC,TRBV20-1,TRBJ2-1,-,-
CSAADRGQHEQFF,TGCAGTGCTGCCGACAGGGGGCAGCATGAGCAGTTCTTC,TRBV20-1,TRBJ2-1,many,TRBD1
CSVTGTGATDTQYF,TGCAGCGTCACCGGGACAGGGGCAACAGATACGCAGTATTTT,TRBV29-1,TRBJ2-3,many,TRBD1
CASSRTGGYEQYF,TGTGCCAGCAGCCGGACAGGGGGCTACGAGCAGTACTTC,TRBV7-3,TRBJ2-7,many,TRBD1
CASSIVPSRGGQPQHF,TGTGCCAGTAGTATAGTACCTTCCAGGGGTGGTCAGCCCCAGCATTTT,TRBV19,TRBJ1-5,once,-
CSARRDTQGEQYF,TGCAGTGCTAGACGAGACACGCAGGGCGAGCAGTACTTC,TRBV20-1,TRBJ2-7,-,-
CASSLGRHTEAFF,TGTGCCAGCAGTTTGGGGCGGCACACTGAAGCTTTCTTT,TRBV12-3/TRBV12-4,TRBJ1-1,-,-
CASSYPSLTGELFF,TGTGCCAGCAGTTACCCCAGCCTCACCGGGGAGCTGTTTTTT,TRBV6-2/TRBV6-3,TRBJ2-2,-,-
CASSYSGPVNTEAFF,TGTGCCAGCAGTTATTCAGGTCCGGTGAACACTGAAGCTTTCTTT,TRBV6-5,TRBJ1-1,-,-
CASSLDRAAYEQYF,TGTGCCAGCAGCTTAGACAGGGCGGCCTACGAGCAGTACTTC,TRBV11-2,TRBJ2-7,many,-
CASSRDRESGYTF,TGCGCCAGCAGCCGGGACAGGGAGAGTGGCTACACCTTC,TRBV4-1,TRBJ1-2,many,TRBD1
CSAVRTGTDTQYF,TGCAGTGCTGTTCGGACAGGGACAGATACGCAGTATTTT,TRBV20-1,TRBJ2-3,many,TRBD1
CASSLWGDAGLGSTDTQYF,TGTGCCAGCAGCTTATGGGGGGATGCGGGACTAGGATCCACAGATACGCAGTATTTT,TRBV5-6,TRBJ2-3,many,TRBD2
CATSREAFLEKLFF,TGTGCCACCAGCAGAGAGGCGTTTCTAGAAAAACTGTTTTTT,TRBV15,TRBJ1-4,few,-
CASSVAGLEEHEQYF,TGTGCCAGCAGCGTAGCGGGACTAGAGGAGCATGAGCAGTACTTC,TRBV9,TRBJ2-5,-,TRBD2